This is a list of T cell receptor beta chains from one sample in a study of blood T cell repertoires in COVID-19. Profiled with immunoSEQ multiplex PCR; TCRdb holds only in-frame clones, not every one. The data hold roughly 42,000 clones, with about 85% observed a single time. Input material: peripheral blood. The receptor set was obtained from a human donor in a cohort sampled during active COVID-19. The CDR3 runs from the conserved cysteine through the conserved F or W. The D gene is left open where the match is weak. For some rows the clone size is stated as once, few or many, or as a class when expanded; others skip it.

v_call: TRBV7-2
d_call: NA
clone_size: large
j_call: TRBJ2-3
cdr3_nt: TGTGCCAGCAGCTCTTACTTTACAGATACGCAGTATTTT
cdr3_aa: CASSSYFTDTQYF

v_call: TRBV29-1
d_call: TRBD2
clone_size: few
j_call: TRBJ2-3
cdr3_nt: TGCAGCGTTGAAGGGCCTGGCTCCTCTAGCGGGGGACGCACAGATACGCAGTATTTT
cdr3_aa: CSVEGPGSSSGGRTDTQYF

v_call: TRBV2
d_call: TRBD1
clone_size: NA
j_call: TRBJ2-3
cdr3_nt: TGTGCCAGCAGCCGGGGACAGGGGGGAGATACGCAGTATTTT
cdr3_aa: CASSRGQGGDTQYF

v_call: TRBV28
d_call: TRBD2
clone_size: NA
j_call: TRBJ2-7
cdr3_nt: TGTGCCAGCAAAAGAGCGGGGGGGTCTAGCTCCTACGAGCAGTACTTC
cdr3_aa: CASKRAGGSSSYEQYF

v_call: TRBV7-2
d_call: NA
clone_size: NA
j_call: TRBJ1-4
cdr3_nt: TGTGCCAGCAGCCCTAATGTAGCAAATGAAAAACTGTTTTTT
cdr3_aa: CASSPNVANEKLFF

v_call: TRBV7-2
d_call: TRBD1
clone_size: few
j_call: TRBJ1-1
cdr3_nt: TGTGCCAGCAGCTTATTGTGGACAGGGGACACTGAAGCTTTCTTT
cdr3_aa: CASSLLWTGDTEAFF

v_call: TRBV7-2
d_call: TRBD1
clone_size: NA
j_call: TRBJ2-7
cdr3_nt: TGTGCCAGCAGCGACCGAGGGGGCAGGGCGAGGTACGAGCAGTACTTC
cdr3_aa: CASSDRGGRARYEQYF

v_call: TRBV28
d_call: TRBD2
clone_size: NA
j_call: TRBJ2-2
cdr3_nt: TGTGCCAGCAGCAAGACGGGACTAGCGGGCGGGGAGCTGTTTTTT
cdr3_aa: CASSKTGLAGGELFF

v_call: TRBV5-1
d_call: TRBD2
clone_size: NA
j_call: TRBJ2-1
cdr3_nt: TGCGCCAGCAGCTCCAGCCAGATAGCGGGGGCCTCCTACAATGAGCAGTTCTTC
cdr3_aa: CASSSSQIAGASYNEQFF

v_call: TRBV5-4
d_call: NA
clone_size: NA
j_call: TRBJ1-2
cdr3_nt: TGTGGCACCTACAGTGCTAACTATGGCTACACCTTC
cdr3_aa: CGTYSANYGYTF

v_call: TRBV7-2
d_call: NA
clone_size: few
j_call: TRBJ1-1
cdr3_nt: TGTGCCAGCAGCTCGATGAGGTGGAATGCGGAGAACACTGAAGCTTTCTTT
cdr3_aa: CASSSMRWNAENTEAFF

v_call: TRBV5-1
d_call: NA
clone_size: NA
j_call: TRBJ2-7
cdr3_nt: TGCGCCAGCAGCTTGGATGGGGAGCTCAGGGGAGAGCAGTACTTC
cdr3_aa: CASSLDGELRGEQYF

v_call: TRBV10-3
d_call: TRBD2
clone_size: NA
j_call: TRBJ2-5
cdr3_nt: TGTGCCATCAGTGCAGCGGGGGGCAACCAAGAGACCCAGTACTTC
cdr3_aa: CAISAAGGNQETQYF

v_call: TRBV7-2
d_call: NA
clone_size: NA
j_call: TRBJ2-3
cdr3_nt: TGTGCCAGCAGCTTATCGTCCACAGATACGCAGTATTTT
cdr3_aa: CASSLSSTDTQYF

v_call: TRBV10-3
d_call: NA
clone_size: once
j_call: TRBJ2-7
cdr3_nt: TGTGCCATCAGTGAGTCTAGGACAGATACTTACGAGCAGTACTTC
cdr3_aa: CAISESRTDTYEQYF

v_call: TRBV29-1
d_call: NA
clone_size: NA
j_call: TRBJ2-3
cdr3_nt: TGCAGCGTTGAAGCCGTGGGAGGGGGGGTATTGGCAGATACGCAGTATTTT
cdr3_aa: CSVEAVGGGVLADTQYF

v_call: TRBV7-2
d_call: NA
clone_size: NA
j_call: TRBJ1-5
cdr3_nt: TGTGCCAGCAGCGCCAGGGATTTGCAGCCCCAGCATTTT
cdr3_aa: CASSARDLQPQHF

v_call: TRBV7-8
d_call: NA
clone_size: NA
j_call: TRBJ2-1
cdr3_nt: TGTGCCAGCAGCAACAACAGGGACCAGCAGTTCTTC
cdr3_aa: CASSNNRDQQFF

v_call: TRBV3-1/TRBV3-2
d_call: NA
clone_size: NA
j_call: TRBJ1-2
cdr3_nt: TGTGCCAGCAGCCAAGAGAGCGGAGGGGGCTACACCTTC
cdr3_aa: CASSQESGGGYTF

v_call: TRBV5-1
d_call: TRBD2
clone_size: NA
j_call: TRBJ2-1
cdr3_nt: TGCGCCAGCAGCTTCCTAGCGGGGGACCTTAATGAGCAGTTCTTC
cdr3_aa: CASSFLAGDLNEQFF

v_call: TRBV28
d_call: NA
clone_size: NA
j_call: TRBJ2-7
cdr3_nt: TGTGCCAGCAGTTTCCCGCGCCGAACCCTGGCCGGGGACGAGCAGTACTTC
cdr3_aa: CASSFPRRTLAGDEQYF

v_call: TRBV7-3
d_call: TRBD2
clone_size: NA
j_call: TRBJ2-1
cdr3_nt: TGTGCCAGCAGCCTAGCGGAAGCCCACAATGAGCAGTTCTTC
cdr3_aa: CASSLAEAHNEQFF

v_call: TRBV2
d_call: TRBD2
clone_size: NA
j_call: TRBJ2-7
cdr3_nt: TGTGCCAGCAGTGTGGTAGCGGGAGGACAGATCTCCTACGAGCAGTACTTC
cdr3_aa: CASSVVAGGQISYEQYF

v_call: TRBV18
d_call: NA
clone_size: NA
j_call: TRBJ2-5
cdr3_nt: TGTGCCAGCTCACCAAGCAGGGGCCAAGAGACCCAGTACTTC
cdr3_aa: CASSPSRGQETQYF

v_call: TRBV20-1
d_call: TRBD2
clone_size: NA
j_call: TRBJ2-2
cdr3_nt: TGCAGTGCTAGTCGCCTAGCGGGGGGGCCACGAGCCGGGGAGCTGTTTTTT
cdr3_aa: CSASRLAGGPRAGELFF

v_call: TRBV10-3
d_call: TRBD1
clone_size: NA
j_call: TRBJ1-6
cdr3_nt: TGTGCCATCAGCCCAGGACAGGAGAATTCACCCCTCCACTTT
cdr3_aa: CAISPGQENSPLHF

v_call: TRBV6-5
d_call: TRBD2
clone_size: NA
j_call: TRBJ2-5
cdr3_nt: TGTGCCAGCGGGACGGGAGGGAAGACCCAGTACTTC
cdr3_aa: CASGTGGKTQYF

v_call: TRBV5-1
d_call: TRBD1
clone_size: NA
j_call: TRBJ2-3
cdr3_nt: TGCGCCAGCAGCTTCCGGACAGGGGACACAGATACGCAGTATTTT
cdr3_aa: CASSFRTGDTDTQYF

v_call: TRBV12-1
d_call: NA
clone_size: NA
j_call: TRBJ1-3
cdr3_nt: TGTGCCAGCAGCTGGAGGGTCCGAGGAGGTGGAAACACCATATATTTT
cdr3_aa: CASSWRVRGGGNTIYF

v_call: TRBV5-1
d_call: NA
clone_size: NA
j_call: TRBJ2-7
cdr3_nt: TGCGCCAGCAGCCTACAGGGATCTTACGAGCAGTACTTC
cdr3_aa: CASSLQGSYEQYF

v_call: TRBV10-3
d_call: NA
clone_size: NA
j_call: TRBJ2-5
cdr3_nt: TGTGCCATCAGTGACGGTACCGGCCAAGAGACCCAGTACTTC
cdr3_aa: CAISDGTGQETQYF

v_call: TRBV15
d_call: TRBD2
clone_size: few
j_call: TRBJ2-5
cdr3_nt: TGTGCCACCAGCAGAGAATCCCCCGGGACTAGCGGGGGGGCGAAAGAGACCCAGTACTTC
cdr3_aa: CATSRESPGTSGGAKETQYF

v_call: TRBV29-1
d_call: TRBD1
clone_size: NA
j_call: TRBJ1-2
cdr3_nt: TGCAGCGTAAGGACAGGGGGGAGCTATGGCTACACCTTC
cdr3_aa: CSVRTGGSYGYTF

v_call: TRBV18
d_call: NA
clone_size: NA
j_call: TRBJ1-6
cdr3_nt: TGTGCCAGCTCACCGGACTGGCAGGGGTCACCCCTCCACTTT
cdr3_aa: CASSPDWQGSPLHF

v_call: TRBV6-6
d_call: NA
clone_size: few
j_call: TRBJ2-7
cdr3_nt: TGTGCCAGCAGCCTCCTCGCAGGTACCTACGAGCAGTACTTC
cdr3_aa: CASSLLAGTYEQYF

v_call: TRBV15
d_call: TRBD2
clone_size: once
j_call: TRBJ2-5
cdr3_nt: TGTGCCACCAGCAGAGAGGCGGGGGGGAAAGAGACCCAGTACTTC
cdr3_aa: CATSREAGGKETQYF

v_call: TRBV2
d_call: NA
clone_size: NA
j_call: TRBJ2-5
cdr3_nt: TGTGCCAGCAGTGCGGTAGCGGCGGAGACCCAGTACTTC
cdr3_aa: CASSAVAAETQYF

v_call: TRBV28
d_call: TRBD2
clone_size: NA
j_call: TRBJ2-2
cdr3_nt: TGTGCCAGCAGGGCGGGGGGGCTTGGCACCGGGGAGCTGTTTTTT
cdr3_aa: CASRAGGLGTGELFF

v_call: TRBV3-1/TRBV3-2
d_call: NA
clone_size: NA
j_call: TRBJ1-1
cdr3_nt: TGTGCCAGCAGCCGAAAAGGACAACAGGTGAACACTGAAGCTTTCTTT
cdr3_aa: CASSRKGQQVNTEAFF

v_call: TRBV10-2
d_call: TRBD1
clone_size: once
j_call: TRBJ1-1
cdr3_nt: TGCGCCAGCAGTGAAGGTCGGACAGGGTACACTGAAGCTTTCTTT
cdr3_aa: CASSEGRTGYTEAFF